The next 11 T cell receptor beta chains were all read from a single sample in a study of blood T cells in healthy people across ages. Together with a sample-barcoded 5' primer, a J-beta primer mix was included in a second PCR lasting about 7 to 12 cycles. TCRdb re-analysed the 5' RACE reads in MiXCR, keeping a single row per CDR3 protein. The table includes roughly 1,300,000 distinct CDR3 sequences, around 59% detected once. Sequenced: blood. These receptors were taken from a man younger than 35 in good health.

CDR3 amino acids: CSARGTGDTEAFF. CDR3 bases: TGCAGTGCTAGAGGGACAGGGGACACTGAAGCTTTCTTT. The chain is built from TRBV20-1 and TRBJ1-1, with 9 nucleotides matching TRBD1. The CDR3 length is 13 residues. V lost 1 base, J lost 3 bases, and 0 bases stayed unmatched. From germline, CDR1 is DFQATT and CDR2 SNEGSKA (reference sequence).

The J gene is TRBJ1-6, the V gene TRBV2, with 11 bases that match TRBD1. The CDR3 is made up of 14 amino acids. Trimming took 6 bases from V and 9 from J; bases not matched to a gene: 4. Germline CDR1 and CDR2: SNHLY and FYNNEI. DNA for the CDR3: TGTGCCAGCAGGGGACAGGGGGACGTTTCACCCCTCCACTTT. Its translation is CASRGQGDVSPLHF.

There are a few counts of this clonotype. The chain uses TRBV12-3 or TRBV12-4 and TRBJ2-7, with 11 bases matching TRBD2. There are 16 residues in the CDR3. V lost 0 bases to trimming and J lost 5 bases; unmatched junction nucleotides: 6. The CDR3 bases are TGTGCCAGCAGTTTAGCAGTTCTAGCGGGAGGTGACGAGCAGTACTTC. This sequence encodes CASSLAVLAGGDEQYF.

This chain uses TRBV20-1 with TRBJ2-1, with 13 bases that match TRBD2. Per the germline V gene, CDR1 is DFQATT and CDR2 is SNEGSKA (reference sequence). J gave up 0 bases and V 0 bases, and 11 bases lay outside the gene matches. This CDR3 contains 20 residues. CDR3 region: CSARDIGLAGALSSYNEQFF. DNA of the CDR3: TGCAGTGCTAGAGACATTGGACTAGCGGGGGCTCTAAGCTCCTACAATGAGCAGTTCTTC.

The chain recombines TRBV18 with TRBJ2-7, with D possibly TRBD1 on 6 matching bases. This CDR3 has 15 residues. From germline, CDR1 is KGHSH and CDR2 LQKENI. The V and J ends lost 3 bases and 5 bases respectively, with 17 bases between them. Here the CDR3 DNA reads TGTGCCAGCTCACCCAAAGCGCAGGGGATAGACGAGCAGTACTTC. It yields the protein CASSPKAQGIDEQYF. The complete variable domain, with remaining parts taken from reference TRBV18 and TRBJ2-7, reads NAGVMQNPRHLVRRRGQEARLRCSPMKGHSHVYWYRQLPEEGLKFMVYLQKENIIDESGMPKERFSAEFPKEGPSILRIQQVVRGDSAAYFCASSPKAQGIDEQYFGPGTRLTVT.

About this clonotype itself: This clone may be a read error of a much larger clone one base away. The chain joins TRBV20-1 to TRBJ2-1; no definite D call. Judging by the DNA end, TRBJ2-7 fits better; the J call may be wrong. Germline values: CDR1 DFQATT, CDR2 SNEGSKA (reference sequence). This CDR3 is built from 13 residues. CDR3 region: CSARRVSYNEQYF. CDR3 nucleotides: TGCAGTGCTAGAAGGGTCTCCTACAATGAGCAGTACTTC.

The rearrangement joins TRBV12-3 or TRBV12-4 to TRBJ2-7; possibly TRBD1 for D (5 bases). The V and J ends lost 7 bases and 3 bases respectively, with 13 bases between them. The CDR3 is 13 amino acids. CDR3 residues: CASTPTDSYEQYF. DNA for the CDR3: TGTGCCAGCACCCCTACAGACAGCTACGAGCAGTACTTC.

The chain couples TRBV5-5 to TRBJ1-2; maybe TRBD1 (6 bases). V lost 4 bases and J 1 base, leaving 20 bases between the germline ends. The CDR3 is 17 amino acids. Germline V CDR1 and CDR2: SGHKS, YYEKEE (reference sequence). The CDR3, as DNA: TGTGCCAGCAGCCCCGATCCAGTCAGGGGAAATAACTATGGCTACACCTTC. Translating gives CASSPDPVRGNNYGYTF.

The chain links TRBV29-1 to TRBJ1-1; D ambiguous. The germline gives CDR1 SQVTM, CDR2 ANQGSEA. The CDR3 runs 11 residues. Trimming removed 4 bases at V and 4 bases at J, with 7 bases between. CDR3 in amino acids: CSVVSVTEAFF. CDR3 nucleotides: TGCAGCGTTGTAAGTGTCACTGAAGCTTTCTTT.

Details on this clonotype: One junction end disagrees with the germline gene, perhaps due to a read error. CDR3 residues: CASGVVGQETQYF. For the CDR3, the DNA is TGTGCTAGTGGTGTGGTTGGGCAAGAGACCCAGTACTTC. V is TRBV12-5 and J is TRBJ2-5; D gene ambiguous. Germline V gives CDR1 LGHNT, CDR2 FRNRAP. CDR3 size: 13 residues. The complete variable domain, with remaining parts taken from reference TRBV12-5 and TRBJ2-5, reads DARVTQTPRHKVTEMGQEVTMRCQPILGHNTVFWYRQTMMQGLELLAYFRNRAPLDDSGMPKDRFSAEMPDATLATLKIQPSEPRDSAVYFCASGVVGQETQYFGPGTRLLVL.

CDR3 coding DNA: TGTGCCAGCAGCCGGGACATGGCCGATGAAAAACTGTTTTTT. This sequence encodes CASSRDMADEKLFF. The V call is TRBV4-2, the J call TRBJ1-4; possibly TRBD1 for D (6 bases). Germline V gives CDR1 LGHNA, CDR2 YNFKEQ. V was trimmed by 4 bases and J by 6 bases, leaving 12 bases between them. The CDR3 covers 14 residues.